This TCR beta chain was sequenced during a study of cytomegalovirus exposure and HLA in healthy donors. The PCR had 60 Vbeta and 13 Jbeta primers. Sequencing was performed with immunoSEQ multiplex PCR; in TCRdb, only in-frame clones are kept and a portion is missing. The table shows some 150,000 clones, with approximately 80% occurring only once. The CDR3 totals 14 residues. Per the germline V gene, CDR1 is SQVTM and CDR2 is ANQGSEA. The V gene end was trimmed by 8 bases and the J gene end by 7 bases; junction bases not matched to a gene: 11. This sequence joins TRBV29-1 and TRBJ2-1, with 10 bases fitting TRBD2. Material: PBMCs. This TCR was recovered from a young man in good health and CMV-seropositive. CDR3 residues: CSSRESSGRNEQFF. CDR3 coding DNA: TGCAGCTCCCGTGAGTCTAGCGGGAGAAATGAGCAGTTCTTC.